These 26 T cell receptor beta chains originate from one sample sequenced in a study of glioma-infiltrating T cells. Amplification of TCR alpha and beta CDR3 regions from RNA used iRepertoire nested multiplex PCR. TCRdb processed the multiplex PCR reads anew with MiXCR; each CDR3 protein has one entry. Counted here are over 70,000 distinct CDR3 sequences, around a quarter occurring once; the ten biggest clones make up about 6.6%. The sequenced sample consisted of glioma tissue, nonneoplastic brain tissue, or PBMCs (not recorded which). These receptors came from a human donor with low-grade glioma or glioblastoma, undergoing nonglioma brain surgery, or in good health (not recorded which).

The chain recombines TRBV5-6 with TRBJ2-1; D is unclear. CDR1 and CDR2 from the germline V gene are SGHDT and YYEEEE. V lost 0 bases and J lost 9, with 10 bases in between. The CDR3 covers 13 residues. CDR3 residues: CASSLATHSEQFF. The CDR3 coding sequence is TGTGCCAGCAGCTTGGCGACTCACAGTGAGCAGTTCTTC.

The chain couples TRBV12-3 or TRBV12-4 to TRBJ1-2; possible D gene TRBD1, 5 bases. The ends were cut back, 6 bases at V and 4 bases at J, with 18 bases in the middle. The CDR3 is 15 amino acids. In DNA form, the CDR3 reads TGTGCCAGCAGCCCCACAGGTGCCGGGCCCTATGGCTACACCTTC. Translation gives CASSPTGAGPYGYTF.

This clonotype has a handful of counts. The chain recombines TRBV18 with TRBJ2-4; D is undetermined. CDR1 and CDR2 (germline): KGHSH, LQKENI. The CDR3 consists of 15 residues. With 5 bases removed from V and 1 base from J, the gap between germline ends came to 12 bases. This CDR3 is CASSAELGAKNIQYF. The CDR3 region has the DNA TGTGCCAGCTCAGCCGAGCTAGGTGCCAAAAACATTCAGTACTTC. Variable domain in full (rest from reference TRBV18 and TRBJ2-4): NAGVMQNPRHLVRRRGQEARLRCSPMKGHSHVYWYRQLPEEGLKFMVYLQKENIIDESGMPKERFSAEFPKEGPSILRIQQVVRGDSAAYFCASSAELGAKNIQYFGAGTRLSVL.

This clonotype has a count of ten or more. The rearrangement joins TRBV4-1 to TRBJ2-1; D unclear. The length of the CDR3 is 12 residues. Trimming cost V 4 bases and J 10 bases, with 11 bases left between them. Germline loops: CDR1 MGHRA, CDR2 YSYEKL. The CDR3 nucleotides are TGCGCCAGCAGCCCTAATATGGAGGAGCAGTTCTTC. This gives the protein CASSPNMEEQFF.

Points on this clonotype: Its ends do not fully match the called genes, so a read error is possible. The J gene is TRBJ2-7, the V gene TRBV6-1, with 11 bases identical to TRBD2. Germline V gene sequence: CDR1 MNHNS, CDR2 SASEGT. This CDR3 contains 15 residues. CDR3 DNA: TGTGTCAGCAGTGATCCGGCTAGCGGGAGGAAGGAGCAGTACTTC. This translates into CVSSDPASGRKEQYF.

This clonotype showed up many times. This chain connects TRBV3-1 to TRBJ1-5, with a tentative D call TRBD1 (5 bases). CDR1 LGHDT and CDR2 YNNKEL come from the germline V gene (reference sequence). With 5 bases removed from V and 3 bases from J, the gap between germline ends came to 11 bases. The CDR3 loop spans 14 amino acids. CDR3: CASSSGHTNQPQHF. The CDR3 nucleotides are TGTGCCAGCAGCTCCGGACATACCAATCAGCCCCAGCATTTT.

This clonotype was recorded many times. This rearrangement joins TRBV4-2 to TRBJ2-3; D may be TRBD1 (6 bases). This CDR3 has 14 amino acids. CDR1 is LGHNA, CDR2 YNFKEQ, per germline. The V gene lost 1 base and the J gene lost 6 bases, with 11 bases spanning the gap. CDR3 protein: CASSQVLRGDTQYF. The CDR3 DNA reads as TGTGCCAGCAGCCAAGTACTAAGGGGGGATACGCAGTATTTT.

This clonotype was observed many times. V is TRBV20-1 and J is TRBJ2-7, with 8 bases lining up with TRBD1. Germline CDR1 and CDR2: DFQATT and SNEGSKA (reference sequence). The CDR3 has 13 residues. Germline trimming cut 6 bases from V and 5 bases from J; bases unmatched to any gene: 9. The CDR3 spells CSASQGADDEQYF. The CDR3 nucleotides are TGCAGTGCCTCCCAGGGGGCGGATGACGAGCAGTACTTC.

Concerning this clonotype itself: This may arise from a read error, as a much more abundant clone is one base away. The CDR3 loop reads CAISLGVAGVNEQFF. The CDR3 nucleotides read TGTGCCATCAGCTTAGGGGTAGCGGGAGTGAATGAGCAGTTCTTC. V is TRBV7-7 and J is TRBJ2-7; 9 bases match TRBD2. The last part of the DNA fits TRBJ2-1 better; the J call may be wrong. CDR1 and CDR2 (germline): SSHAT, FNYEAQ (reference sequence). The CDR3 extends over 15 amino acids.

This clonotype was picked up many times. The genes are TRBV15 and TRBJ1-1; TRBD1 matches 7 bases. This CDR3 contains 15 residues. Germline assignment: CDR1 LNHNV and CDR2 YYDKDF (reference sequence). Germline trimming cut 4 bases from V and 4 bases from J; bases unmatched to any gene: 9. The CDR3 is CATSIPRQGITEAFF. DNA of the CDR3: TGTGCCACCAGCATTCCCCGACAGGGCATCACTGAAGCTTTCTTT.

Only a few counts were recorded for this clonotype. The chain is built from TRBV7-9 and TRBJ2-5; D not certain. Trimming pared 4 bases from V and 5 bases from J, leaving 11 bases between. The CDR3 consists of 13 residues. The germline gives CDR1 SEHNR, CDR2 FQNEAQ (reference sequence). The CDR3 protein is CASSSPRRETQYF. For the CDR3, the DNA is TGTGCCAGCAGCTCCCCGCGTCGGGAGACCCAGTACTTC.

Worth noting for this clonotype: A much bigger clone sits one base away, suggesting this may be a read error. The chain carries TRBV4-1 and TRBJ2-1, with 11 bases fitting TRBD2. Germline loops: CDR1 MGHRA, CDR2 YSYEKL. V shed 4 bases and J 7 bases; nucleotides not matched to a gene: 6. The CDR3 runs to 15 residues. DNA for the CDR3: TGCGCCAGCAGCCGACCGGGACTAGCGGTAAATGAGCAGTTCTTC. Translated: CASSRPGLAVNEQFF.

For this clonotype: This is likely a read error, given that the CDR3 carries no conserved phenylalanine or tryptophan at its end. The chain carries TRBV6-2 or TRBV6-3 and TRBJ1-3; no clear D gene. The CDR3 runs to 14 residues. CDR1 is MNHEY and CDR2 is SVGEGT in the germline V gene. Written as DNA, the CDR3 is TGTGCCAGCAGTTATTCCGATTCTGGAGACACCATATATTCT. Translated: CASSYSDSGDTIYS.

The sample holds many counts of this clonotype. The chain employs TRBV29-1 and TRBJ2-3; D is uncertain. V was shortened by 8 bases and J by 1 base, with 10 bases between the two germline ends. Germline CDR1 SQVTM, CDR2 ANQGSEA. This CDR3 comprises 12 residues. This CDR3 is CSTRGGTDTQYF. The CDR3 region has the DNA TGCAGCACCCGAGGCGGCACAGATACGCAGTATTTT.

Worth noting for this clonotype: At one of its ends the junction is not consistent with the germline gene, which may arise from a read error. The chain combines TRBV18 with TRBJ2-7, with D perhaps TRBD1 (6 bases). There are 14 residues in the CDR3. CDR1 and CDR2 (germline): KGHSH, LQKENI. The CDR3 loop reads CAGSSTGYGYEQYF. The CDR3 bases are TGTGCCGGCTCATCCACAGGGTACGGCTACGAGCAGTACTTC. Full variable domain (missing parts from reference TRBV18 and TRBJ2-7): NAGVMQNPRHLVRRRGQEARLRCSPMKGHSHVYWYRQLPEEGLKFMVYLQKENIIDESGMPKERFSAEFPKEGPSILRIQQVVRGDSAAYFCAGSSTGYGYEQYFGPGTRLTVT.

The chain uses TRBV2 and TRBJ2-1, with 8 bases fitting TRBD2. V shed 0 bases and J 1 base; nucleotides not matched to a gene: 2. Germline V gene data show CDR1 as SNHLY and CDR2 as FYNNEI. This CDR3 has 16 amino acids. CDR3 in amino acids: CASSEAGTRSYNEQFF. The CDR3 nucleotides read TGTGCCAGCAGTGAAGCCGGGACTAGGTCCTACAATGAGCAGTTCTTC.

At least ten counts were recorded for this clonotype. V usage is TRBV7-9 and J usage is TRBJ1-2, with a possible D match to TRBD1 (6 bases). CDR3 length: 15 amino acids. The germline V gene encodes CDR1 SEHNR and CDR2 FQNEAQ (reference sequence). V lost 2 bases and J lost 5, with 15 bases in between. The CDR3 region is CASSLFVRGGYGYTF. The CDR3 coding sequence is TGTGCCAGCAGCTTATTTGTCAGGGGAGGTTATGGCTACACCTTC.

This clonotype was counted ten times or more. V gene TRBV3-1 combines with J gene TRBJ2-5, with D maybe TRBD1 (5 bases). CDR3 length: 14 amino acids. CDR1 and CDR2 from the germline V gene are LGHDT and YNNKEL (reference sequence). V was pared by 0 bases and J by 6 bases, with 11 bases between. The CDR3 DNA reads as TGTGCCAGCAGCCAAGACCCCCCGGACAAGACCCAGTACTTC. Its translation: CASSQDPPDKTQYF.

V gene TRBV27 combines with J gene TRBJ1-5; possible D gene TRBD1, 5 bases. Trimming stripped 9 bases from V and 6 bases from J, with 15 bases between. Germline-derived CDR1 and CDR2 are MNHEY and SMNVEV (reference sequence). CDR3 size: 13 residues. The CDR3 nucleotides read TGTGCCAGTTTATCTGCGGGGGGTCAGCCCCAGCATTTT. Translating gives CASLSAGGQPQHF.

Ten or more counts support this clonotype. This chain uses TRBV5-5 with TRBJ2-1, with TRBD1 identical over 9 bases. The length of the CDR3 is 17 residues. Germline lookup yields CDR1 SGHKS and CDR2 YYEKEE (reference sequence). Germline trimming cut 2 bases from V and 0 bases from J; bases unmatched to any gene: 6. The CDR3 DNA reads TGTGCCAGCAGCTTAGTACAGGGGGCTAACTCCTACAATGAGCAGTTCTTC. This sequence encodes CASSLVQGANSYNEQFF.

Many counts were recorded for this clonotype. The J gene is TRBJ1-5, the V gene TRBV6-1, with 7 bases aligning to TRBD1. CDR1 is MNHNS and CDR2 is SASEGT in the germline V gene. The CDR3 runs 14 residues. V dropped 10 bases and J dropped 2; count of bases not matched to a gene: 8. Written as DNA, the CDR3 is TGTGCCACCCTAGACAGGGTTGGCAATCAGCCCCAGCATTTT. It codes for CATLDRVGNQPQHF.

This clonotype came up many times. The genes are TRBV27 and TRBJ1-2, with TRBD1 matching 7 bases. Germline V CDR1 and CDR2: MNHEY, SMNVEV (reference sequence). The trim removed 8 bases at V and 6 bases at J, leaving 12 bases unmatched. The CDR3 sequence is 14 residues long. The CDR3 DNA sequence: TGTGCCAGCGGACGGACAGGAACTAGTAATGGCTACACCTTC. Translating it yields CASGRTGTSNGYTF.

This clonotype was seen at least ten times. V is TRBV4-1 and J is TRBJ1-2; D unresolved. The V gene lost 2 bases and the J gene lost 4 bases, with 17 bases spanning the gap. CDR3 length: 16 amino acids. The germline V gene has CDR1 MGHRA and CDR2 YSYEKL. As DNA, the CDR3 is TGCGCCAGCAGCCAATCTCAGCGCGGGGATACCTATGGCTACACCTTC. Translating it yields CASSQSQRGDTYGYTF.

CDR3 protein: CATLTTGTGYEKLFF. As DNA, the CDR3 is TGTGCCACCTTAACGACCGGGACAGGGTATGAAAAACTGTTTTTT. This chain joins TRBV19 and TRBJ1-4; 9 bases agree with TRBD1. CDR3 size: 15 residues. With 10 bases clipped from V and 6 bases from J, the junction kept 12 bases outside the gene matches. CDR1 is LNHDA, CDR2 SQIVND, per germline (reference sequence). Looking up the rest from reference TRBV19 and TRBJ1-4 gives the full variable domain: DGGITQSPKYLFRKEGQNVTLSCEQNLNHDAMYWYRQDPGQGLRLIYYSQIVNDFQKGDIAEGYSVSREKKESFPLTVTSAQKNPTAFYLCATLTTGTGYEKLFFGSGTQLSVL.

Comment on this clonotype: This may come from a read error, since a much larger clone is one base off. The chain combines TRBV18 with TRBJ2-5, with D uncertain. Germline V gene lookup returns CDR1 KGHSH and CDR2 LQKENI. Deletions cut 6 bases from V and 0 bases from J, with 11 bases between. The CDR3 runs 14 residues. The CDR3 region is CASSPKRYQETQYF. CDR3 bases: TGTGCCAGCTCGCCCAAGAGGTACCAAGAGACCCAGTACTTC. Using reference TRBV18 and TRBJ2-5 for the parts outside the CDR3, the full variable domain is NAGVMQNPRHLVRRRGQEARLRCSPMKGHSHVYWYRQLPEEGLKFMVYLQKENIIDESGMPKERFSAEFPKEGPSILRIQQVVRGDSAAYFCASSPKRYQETQYFGPGTRLLVL.

In this sample, this clonotype turned up many times. The chain uses TRBV3-1 and TRBJ2-5; weak D call: TRBD1 (5 bases). The ends were cut back, 0 bases at V and 1 base at J, with 12 bases in the middle. Germline lookup yields CDR1 LGHDT and CDR2 YNNKEL (reference sequence). The CDR3 is 16 residues long. CDR3 DNA sequence: TGTGCCAGCAGCCAAGATAGGCGACAGTTCCAAGAGACCCAGTACTTC. Its protein is CASSQDRRQFQETQYF.